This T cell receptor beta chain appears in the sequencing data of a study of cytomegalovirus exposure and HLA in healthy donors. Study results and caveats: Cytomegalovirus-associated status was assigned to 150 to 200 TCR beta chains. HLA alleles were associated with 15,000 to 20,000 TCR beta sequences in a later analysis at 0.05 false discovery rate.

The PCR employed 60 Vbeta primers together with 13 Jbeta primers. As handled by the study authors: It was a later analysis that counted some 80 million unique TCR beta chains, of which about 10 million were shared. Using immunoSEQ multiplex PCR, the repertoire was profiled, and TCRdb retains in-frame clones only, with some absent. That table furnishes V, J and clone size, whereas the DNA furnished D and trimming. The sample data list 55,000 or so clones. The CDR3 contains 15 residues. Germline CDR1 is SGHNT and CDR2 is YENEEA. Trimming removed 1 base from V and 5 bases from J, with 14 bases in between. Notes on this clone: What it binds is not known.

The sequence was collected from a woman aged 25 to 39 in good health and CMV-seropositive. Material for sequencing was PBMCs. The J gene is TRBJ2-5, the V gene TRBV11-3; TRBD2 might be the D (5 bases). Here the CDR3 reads CASSLARGNGETQYF. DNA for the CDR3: TGTGCCAGCAGCTTAGCTAGAGGGAACGGTGAGACCCAGTACTTC.